The sequence of this TCR beta chain was determined in a study of siplizumab effects on memory and regulatory T cells. The study, taken as a whole, reports: Tregs proliferating in siplizumab cultures lacked confirmation of their suppressive function. Unstimulated subsets contained matches for only a minor fraction of alloreactive clones. Naive T cells appeared more varied than memory cells and looked like key alloresponse contributors.

V lost 5 bases, J lost 0 bases, and 6 bases stayed unmatched. Germline V lookup: CDR1 SGHVS, CDR2 FQNEAQ. The CDR3 loop spans 16 amino acids. Produced via immunoSEQ multiplex PCR; TCRdb's table is partial and in-frame only. Of around 120,000 clones in the sample, around 94% were seen once. With regard to this clone: What it recognizes is unknown.

The receptor was derived from a human donor in good health. The V and J genes are TRBV7-8 and TRBJ1-1, with 10 positions matching TRBD1. The sequencing input was non-Treg CD4+ T cells sorted from blood. The DNA of the CDR3 is TGTGCCAGCAGCCCCGGGACAGGGGTTATGAACACTGAAGCTTTCTTT. It translates to CASSPGTGVMNTEAFF. Based on the CDR3 plus reference TRBV7-8 and TRBJ1-1, the full variable domain is GAGVSQSPRYKVAKRGQDVALRCDPISGHVSLFWYQQALGQGPEFLTYFQNEAQLDKSGLPSDRFFAERPEGSVSTLKIQRTQQEDSAVYLCASSPGTGVMNTEAFFGQGTRLTVV.